This T cell receptor beta chain stems from a study of CD8+CD57+ T cells in acquired aplastic anemia. About this clonotype itself: Being one base from a much bigger clone, this may be a read error.

The CDR3 spans 14 residues. CDR3 and TCR beta VDJ profiling relied on genomic DNA as the template. TCRdb used MiXCR to reprocess the reads, holding one entry per CDR3 protein. The sample shows about 130,000 distinct CDR3 sequences, 40% to 60% of them seen only once. The TCR comes from a human donor in good health, serving as a control. The chain is built from TRBV12-1 and TRBJ1-2; TRBD1, as called in the table, went unchecked against the DNA. TRBV12-1 is marked as a pseudogene. Sequencing was done on a sample of sorted CD4+, CD8+, or CD8+CD57+ T cells (not recorded which) from PBMCs. The CDR3 sequence is CASSLVQGDYGYTF. CDR3 DNA sequence: TGTGCCAGCAGCTTGGTCCAGGGTGACTATGGCTACACCTTC.